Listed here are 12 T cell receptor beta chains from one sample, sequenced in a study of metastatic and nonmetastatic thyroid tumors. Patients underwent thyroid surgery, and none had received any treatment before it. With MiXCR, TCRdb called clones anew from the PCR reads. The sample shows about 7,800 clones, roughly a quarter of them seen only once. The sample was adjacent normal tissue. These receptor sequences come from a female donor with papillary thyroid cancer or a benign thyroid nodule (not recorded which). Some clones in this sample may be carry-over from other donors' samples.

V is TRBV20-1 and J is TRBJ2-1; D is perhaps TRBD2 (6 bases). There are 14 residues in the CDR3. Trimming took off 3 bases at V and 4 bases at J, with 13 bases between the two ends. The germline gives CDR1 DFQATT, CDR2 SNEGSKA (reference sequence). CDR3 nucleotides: TGCAGTGCTAGCTCAAGCGGGCCTTACAATGAGCAGTTCTTC. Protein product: CSASSSGPYNEQFF.

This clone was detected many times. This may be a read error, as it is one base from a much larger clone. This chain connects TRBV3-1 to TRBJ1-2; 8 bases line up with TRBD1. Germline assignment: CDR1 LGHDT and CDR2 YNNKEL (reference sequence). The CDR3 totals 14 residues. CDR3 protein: CASSHLGQGLGHTF. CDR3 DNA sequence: TGTGCCAGCAGCCACCTTGGACAGGGCCTTGGCCACACCTTC.

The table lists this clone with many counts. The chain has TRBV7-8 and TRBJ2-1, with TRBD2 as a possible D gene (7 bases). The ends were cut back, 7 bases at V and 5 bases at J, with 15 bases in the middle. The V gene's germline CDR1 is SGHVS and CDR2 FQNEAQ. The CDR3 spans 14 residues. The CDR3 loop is CASKEGGAHNEQFF. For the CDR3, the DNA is TGTGCCAGCAAGGAGGGGGGGGCACACAATGAGCAGTTCTTC.

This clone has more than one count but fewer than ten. The CDR3 spells CASSLDGRSEQYF. The DNA of the CDR3 is TGCGCCAGCAGCTTGGACGGGAGGAGCGAGCAGTACTTC. V is TRBV5-1 and J is TRBJ2-7, with 7 positions matching TRBD2. Per the germline V gene, CDR1 is SGHRS and CDR2 is YFSETQ. The CDR3 consists of 13 residues. The V and J ends lost 0 bases and 6 bases, in that order; junction bases with no gene match: 3.

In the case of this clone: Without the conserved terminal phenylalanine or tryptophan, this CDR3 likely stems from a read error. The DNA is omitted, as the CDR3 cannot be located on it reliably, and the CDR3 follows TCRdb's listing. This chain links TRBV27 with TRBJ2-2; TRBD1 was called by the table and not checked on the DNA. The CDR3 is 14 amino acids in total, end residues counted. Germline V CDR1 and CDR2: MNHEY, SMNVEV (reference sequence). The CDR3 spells CASSLSDRVGYRAG.

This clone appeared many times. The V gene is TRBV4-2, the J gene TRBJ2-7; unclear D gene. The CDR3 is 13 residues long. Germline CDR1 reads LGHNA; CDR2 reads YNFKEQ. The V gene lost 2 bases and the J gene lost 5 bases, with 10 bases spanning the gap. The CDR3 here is CASSQRRGNEQYF. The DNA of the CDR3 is TGTGCCAGCAGCCAACGACGTGGGAACGAGCAGTACTTC.

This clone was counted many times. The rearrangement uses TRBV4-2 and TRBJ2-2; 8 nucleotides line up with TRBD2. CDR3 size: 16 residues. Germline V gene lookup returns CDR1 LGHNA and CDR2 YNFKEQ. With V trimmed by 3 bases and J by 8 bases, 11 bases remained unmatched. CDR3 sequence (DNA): TGTGCCAGCAGCCACCCATCCGGGACTAGGAGAGGGGAGCTGTTTTTT. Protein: CASSHPSGTRRGELFF.

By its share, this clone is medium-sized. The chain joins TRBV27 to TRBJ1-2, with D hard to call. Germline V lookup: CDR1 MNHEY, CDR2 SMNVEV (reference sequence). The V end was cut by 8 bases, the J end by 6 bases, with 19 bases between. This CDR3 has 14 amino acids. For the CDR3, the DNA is TGTGCCAGCGGGCGCAGCCCTACTATAGATGGCTACACCTTC. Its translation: CASGRSPTIDGYTF.

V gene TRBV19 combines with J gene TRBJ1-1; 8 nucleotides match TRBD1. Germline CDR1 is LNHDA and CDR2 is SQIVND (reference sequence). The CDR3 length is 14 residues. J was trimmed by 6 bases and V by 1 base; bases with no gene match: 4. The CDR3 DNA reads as TGTGCCAGTAGTATAGGACAGGGGACCGCTGAAGCTTTCTTT. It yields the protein CASSIGQGTAEAFF. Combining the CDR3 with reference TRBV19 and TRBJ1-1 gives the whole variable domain DGGITQSPKYLFRKEGQNVTLSCEQNLNHDAMYWYRQDPGQGLRLIYYSQIVNDFQKGDIAEGYSVSREKKESFPLTVTSAQKNPTAFYLCASSIGQGTAEAFFGQGTRLTVV.

CDR3 loop: CASSLSQGARNYGYTF. CDR3 nucleotide sequence: TGTGCCAGCAGTTTAAGTCAAGGGGCTCGAAACTATGGCTACACCTTC. The rearrangement links TRBV28 to TRBJ1-2, with D maybe TRBD1 (5 bases). CDR1 and CDR2 (germline): MDHEN, SYDVKM. CDR3 length: 16 amino acids. V was shortened by 2 bases and J by 2 bases, with 15 bases between the two germline ends.

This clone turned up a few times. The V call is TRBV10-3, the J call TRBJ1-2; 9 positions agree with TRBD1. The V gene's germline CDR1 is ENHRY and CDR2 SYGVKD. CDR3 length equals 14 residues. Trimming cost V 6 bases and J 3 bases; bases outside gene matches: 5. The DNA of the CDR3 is TGTGCCATCAGAAGCGGGACAGGGCACTATGGCTACACCTTC. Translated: CAIRSGTGHYGYTF.

The CDR3 sequence is CASSQGTQGYEQYF. In DNA, the CDR3 is TGTGCCAGCAGCCAAGGGACCCAGGGGTACGAGCAGTACTTC. V gene TRBV4-2 combines with J gene TRBJ2-7; D might be TRBD1 (6 bases). The germline gives CDR1 LGHNA, CDR2 YNFKEQ. V gave up 1 base and J gave up 4 bases, with 11 bases separating them. The CDR3 length is 14 residues.